The 30 T cell receptor beta chains below all came from one sample that was sequenced in a study of T cell responses to AZD1222 COVID-19 vaccine. TCRdb's table, derived via immunoSEQ multiplex PCR, lists solely in-frame clones and lacks some. The data contain 45,000 to 60,000 clones, 89% of them singletons. This material consisted of peripheral blood, taken on day 0 of AZD1222 vaccination. The receptor set was obtained from an adult in good health.

The chain uses TRBV15 and TRBJ2-7; no clear D. V gave up 0 bases and J gave up 2 bases, with 5 bases separating them. This CDR3 has 13 amino acids. The germline gives CDR1 LNHNV, CDR2 YYDKDF (reference sequence). CDR3 nucleotides: TGTGCCACCAGCAGAGATCCTGCCTACGAGCAGTACTTC. It encodes CATSRDPAYEQYF. Complete variable domain (other parts from reference TRBV15 and TRBJ2-7): DAMVIQNPRYQVTQFGKPVTLSCSQTLNHNVMYWYQQKSSQAPKLLFHYYDKDFNNEADTPDNFQSRRPNTSFCFLDIRSPGLGDTAMYLCATSRDPAYEQYFGPGTRLTVT.

CDR3 DNA sequence: TGTGCCAGCAGCTTAGGAGGGCGCTACAATGAGCAGTTCTTC. Its protein product is CASSLGGRYNEQFF. The V and J genes are TRBV7-2 and TRBJ2-1; possibly TRBD2 for D (5 bases). Looked up from germline, CDR1 is SGHTA and CDR2 is FQGNSA. The V gene lost 1 base and the J gene lost 3 bases, with 7 bases spanning the gap. This CDR3 spans 14 amino acids.

The V and J genes are TRBV15 and TRBJ2-1; 11 nucleotides align to TRBD2. The CDR3 length is 16 residues. CDR1 and CDR2 from the germline V gene are LNHNV and YYDKDF (reference sequence). Losses at the gene ends were 2 bases for V and 12 bases for J; bases not matched to a gene: 12. CDR3 DNA: TGTGCCACCAGCAGACTACTAGCGGGAGAGGGGAATAGGCAGTTCTTC. It is translated as CATSRLLAGEGNRQFF.

This chain uses TRBV20-1 with TRBJ1-5; D ambiguous. CDR1 is DFQATT and CDR2 is SNEGSKA in the germline V gene (reference sequence). This CDR3 contains 13 residues. Trimming took off 3 bases at V and 4 bases at J, with 10 bases between the two ends. DNA for the CDR3: TGCAGTGCTAGTAGGTCAGAGAATCAGCCCCAGCATTTT. It specifies CSASRSENQPQHF.

The chain couples TRBV12-5 to TRBJ1-1; D is undetermined. This CDR3 has 12 amino acids. The germline V gene has CDR1 LGHNT and CDR2 FRNRAP. Trimming took off 5 bases at V and 2 bases at J, with 6 bases between the two ends. The chain's CDR3 is CASGTTNTEAFF. DNA of the CDR3: TGTGCTAGTGGTACGACTAACACTGAAGCTTTCTTT. Drawing the rest from reference TRBV12-5 and TRBJ1-1, the complete variable domain is DARVTQTPRHKVTEMGQEVTMRCQPILGHNTVFWYRQTMMQGLELLAYFRNRAPLDDSGMPKDRFSAEMPDATLATLKIQPSEPRDSAVYFCASGTTNTEAFFGQGTRLTVV.

The J gene is TRBJ1-1, the V gene TRBV5-1; D remains ambiguous. This CDR3 has 14 amino acids. Germline-derived CDR1 and CDR2 are SGHRS and YFSETQ. V was pared by 4 bases and J by 0 bases, with 10 bases between. CDR3: CASSPSTVNTEAFF. The DNA of the CDR3 is TGCGCCAGCAGCCCCTCGACGGTGAACACTGAAGCTTTCTTT. The variable domain in full, completed from reference TRBV5-1 and TRBJ1-1, reads KAGVTQTPRYLIKTRGQQVTLSCSPISGHRSVSWYQQTPGQGLQFLFEYFSETQRNKGNFPGRFSGRQFSNSRSEMNVSTLELGDSALYLCASSPSTVNTEAFFGQGTRLTVV.

The CDR3 bases are TGTGCCAGCAGCCAGACTTATAAAGCGGAAAGCACAGATACGCAGTATTTT. Amino acids: CASSQTYKAESTDTQYF. V and J are TRBV11-2 and TRBJ2-3; perhaps TRBD2 as D (5 bases). V was pared by 5 bases and J by 0 bases, with 18 bases between. Germline loops: CDR1 SGHAT, CDR2 FQNNGV. The length of the CDR3 is 17 residues.

The chain employs TRBV5-1 and TRBJ1-4; 7 bases agree with TRBD1. The CDR3 has 18 residues. The V segment lost 4 bases and the J segment 0 bases; nucleotides outside the gene matches: 12. Germline loops: CDR1 SGHRS, CDR2 YFSETQ. CDR3 region: CASSQEDRLGTTNEKLFF. CDR3 bases: TGCGCCAGCAGCCAAGAGGACAGGCTGGGAACAACTAATGAAAAACTGTTTTTT.

As regards this clone: The same CDR3 also results from other DNA sequences found in this sample. V and J are TRBV3-1 (or the pseudogene TRBV3-2) and TRBJ2-2, with D perhaps matching TRBD1 or TRBD2 (5 bases each). V was trimmed by 3 bases and J by 4 bases, leaving 9 bases between them. The CDR3 spans 14 residues. Looked up from germline, CDR1 is LGHDT and CDR2 is YNNKEL (reference sequence). The chain's CDR3 is CASSQGPGTGELFF. CDR3 sequence (DNA): TGTGCCAGCAGCCAGGGACCAGGCACCGGGGAGCTGTTTTTT.

This chain joins TRBV19 and TRBJ1-5; 8 bases are shared with TRBD1. The germline gives CDR1 LNHDA, CDR2 SQIVND (reference sequence). The CDR3 is 19 residues long. V trimming: 3 bases; J trimming: 7 bases; junction bases outside the gene matches: 20. CDR3 region: CASSMIAWTGIKAEQPQHF. CDR3 in DNA: TGTGCCAGTAGTATGATAGCTTGGACAGGGATTAAGGCGGAACAGCCCCAGCATTTT.

V usage is TRBV4-2 and J usage is TRBJ2-7; 10 nucleotides align to TRBD1. Germline CDR1 reads LGHNA; CDR2 reads YNFKEQ. After removal of 0 bases from V and 5 bases from J, the junction contained 10 bases not matched to a gene. The CDR3 covers 17 residues. DNA for the CDR3: TGTGCCAGCAGCCAAGATTTAACGTGGGACAGGGGCCACGAGCAGTACTTC. Its translation is CASSQDLTWDRGHEQYF.

V and J are TRBV12-3 or TRBV12-4 and TRBJ2-1; 8 bases map to TRBD2. The CDR3 runs 13 residues. V lost 4 bases and J lost 11; bases outside the gene matches: 7. CDR3 region: CASSSGRGGQQFF. The CDR3 bases are TGTGCCAGCAGTTCCGGTCGGGGGGGACAGCAGTTCTTC.

The chain is built from TRBV14 and TRBJ1-1; no definite D call. V lost 4 bases to trimming and J lost 0 bases, with 12 bases between them. The germline gives CDR1 SGHDN, CDR2 FVKESK. This CDR3 spans 15 amino acids. CDR3 residues: CASSRETLMNTEAFF. For the CDR3, the DNA is TGTGCCAGCAGCCGGGAAACCCTGATGAACACTGAAGCTTTCTTT.

The chain couples TRBV6-5 to TRBJ1-2; TRBD1 agrees at 8 bases. V trimming: 6 bases; J trimming: 7 bases; junction bases outside the gene matches: 4. From germline, CDR1 is MNHEY and CDR2 SVGAGI. The CDR3 has 12 residues. CDR3 sequence (DNA): TGTGCCAGCAGACAGGGGACAGGTGGCTACACCTTC. Protein product: CASRQGTGGYTF.

This clone was counted a single time. The rearrangement joins TRBV27 to TRBJ2-5, with TRBD2 matching 12 bases. This CDR3 region has 17 residues. Germline lookup yields CDR1 MNHEY and CDR2 SMNVEV (reference sequence). V lost 5 bases to trimming and J lost 5 bases; unmatched junction nucleotides: 12. CDR3 DNA sequence: TGTGCCAGCAGTCCCCAGGGTTTTGGGACTAGCGGGGAGACCCAGTACTTC. Translation gives CASSPQGFGTSGETQYF.

This chain joins TRBV11-2 and TRBJ2-1, with D unclear. Looked up from germline, CDR1 is SGHAT and CDR2 is FQNNGV. The CDR3 length is 15 residues. Trimming cost V 5 bases and J 6 bases, with 17 bases left between them. This CDR3 reads CASSPGTITFNEQFF. CDR3 in DNA: TGTGCCAGCAGCCCCGGCACTATAACCTTCAATGAGCAGTTCTTC.

The rearrangement uses TRBV6-5 and TRBJ1-1; perhaps TRBD1 as D (6 bases). Germline V gives CDR1 MNHEY, CDR2 SVGAGI. The length of the CDR3 is 16 residues. The V and J ends lost 2 bases and 5 bases respectively, with 18 bases between them. CDR3 loop: CASSYLRFSGVTEAFF. In DNA, the CDR3 is TGTGCCAGCAGTTACCTACGCTTCTCAGGGGTGACTGAAGCTTTCTTT.

The rearrangement uses TRBV7-9 and TRBJ1-3; no clear D. CDR3 size: 14 residues. CDR1 and CDR2 from the germline V gene are SEHNR and FQNEAQ (reference sequence). Trimming removed 5 bases at V and 1 base at J, with 9 bases between. The CDR3 loop is CASSPQISGNTIYF. The CDR3 DNA reads as TGTGCCAGCAGCCCTCAGATTTCTGGAAACACCATATATTTT.

This rearrangement joins TRBV3-1 (or the pseudogene TRBV3-2) to TRBJ1-2; D remains unclear. Trimming shortened V by 7 bases and J by 5 bases, and 14 bases separated the two germline ends. The CDR3 runs 13 residues. The germline V gene has CDR1 LGHDT and CDR2 YNNKEL (reference sequence). DNA of the CDR3: TGTGCCAGCAATCCCGGTTTGGGGTATGGCTACACCTTC. This encodes CASNPGLGYGYTF.

The chain joins TRBV12-3 or TRBV12-4 to TRBJ2-3; no firm D call. With 3 bases removed from V and 2 bases from J, the gap between germline ends came to 0 bases. This CDR3 contains 11 residues. The CDR3 region is CASSFTDTQYF. CDR3 in DNA: TGTGCCAGCAGTTTCACAGATACGCAGTATTTT.

This sequence joins TRBV27 and TRBJ2-1; 7 bases line up with TRBD1. Germline V lookup: CDR1 MNHEY, CDR2 SMNVEV (reference sequence). Trimming took 5 bases from V and 2 from J; bases not matched to a gene: 9. The CDR3 has 16 amino acids. CDR3 nucleotide sequence: TGTGCCAGCAGTCCCCCCCCGACAGGGCCCTACAATGAGCAGTTCTTC. It yields the protein CASSPPPTGPYNEQFF.

The gene calls are TRBV4-2 and TRBJ1-2, with 8 bases lining up with TRBD1. V lost 3 bases and J lost 0; bases outside the gene matches: 6. CDR3 length equals 16 residues. Germline CDR1 is LGHNA and CDR2 is YNFKEQ. The CDR3 loop reads CASSQVGQGANYGYTF. The CDR3 coding sequence is TGTGCCAGCAGCCAGGTCGGACAGGGAGCTAACTATGGCTACACCTTC.

V usage is TRBV5-1 and J usage is TRBJ2-2; possible D gene TRBD2, 5 bases. The V end was cut by 5 bases, the J end by 0 bases, with 11 bases between. Germline loops: CDR1 SGHRS, CDR2 YFSETQ. CDR3 size: 15 residues. The CDR3, as DNA: TGCGCCAGCAGTAGAGCGGTAGCGAACACCGGGGAGCTGTTTTTT. The encoded protein is CASSRAVANTGELFF.

The chain has TRBV21-1 and TRBJ2-4; no DNA check was done on the table's D call, TRBD1. TRBV21-1 is a documented pseudogene. CDR3 size: 17 residues. As DNA, the CDR3 is TGTGCCAGCAGCAAAGGTCCTGGACAGGGTCGCCAAAACATTCAGTACTTC. Encoded protein: CASSKGPGQGRQNIQYF.

The rearrangement joins TRBV10-2 to TRBJ2-1; D remains ambiguous. Germline CDR1 is WSHSY and CDR2 is SAAADI. The CDR3 loop spans 14 amino acids. V dropped 2 bases and J dropped 4 bases, with 9 bases sitting between them. CDR3 residues: CASSENPFYNEQFF. For the CDR3, the DNA is TGCGCCAGCAGTGAGAACCCCTTTTACAATGAGCAGTTCTTC.

The rearrangement links TRBV5-5 to TRBJ2-7; unclear D gene. The germline V and J ends were trimmed by 5 bases and 2 bases, with 5 bases remaining between them. The CDR3 has 11 residues. Germline V gives CDR1 SGHKS, CDR2 YYEKEE (reference sequence). CDR3 protein: CASRQAYEQYF. For the CDR3, the DNA is TGTGCCAGCAGGCAGGCCTACGAGCAGTACTTC.

The rearrangement uses TRBV6-1 and TRBJ2-3; tentatively, D is TRBD1 (6 bases). Germline-derived CDR1 and CDR2 are MNHNS and SASEGT. Trimming pared 2 bases from V and 0 bases from J, leaving 27 bases between. The CDR3 sequence is 21 residues long. CDR3 in DNA: TGTGCCAGCAGTGAAAGAGGGGGATATAACGGAGGAGTTTCTAGCACAGATACGCAGTATTTT. Translation gives CASSERGGYNGGVSSTDTQYF.

CDR3 protein: CASSSQGAYEQYF. The CDR3 nucleotides are TGCGCCAGCAGCTCTCAGGGGGCCTACGAGCAGTACTTC. V gene TRBV5-1 combines with J gene TRBJ2-7, with 7 bases lining up with TRBD1. The CDR3 is 13 residues long. V shed 3 bases and J 2 bases; nucleotides not matched to a gene: 2. Germline V gene sequence: CDR1 SGHRS, CDR2 YFSETQ.

This clone was observed a single time. The chain links TRBV5-1 to TRBJ1-2; 11 bases are shared with TRBD1. The CDR3 is 17 amino acids. Looked up from germline, CDR1 is SGHRS and CDR2 is YFSETQ. Trimming at V came to 1 base and at J to 7 bases, leaving 12 bases not matched to a gene. The CDR3 bases are TGCGCCAGCAGCTTGATAGCGGACAGGGGGCCGGAGGGTGGCTACACCTTC. Translating it yields CASSLIADRGPEGGYTF.

The chain employs TRBV19 and TRBJ1-5, with D uncertain. This CDR3 is 16 amino acids long. V was trimmed by 7 bases and J by 2 bases, leaving 18 bases between them. Germline CDR1 is LNHDA and CDR2 is SQIVND (reference sequence). The CDR3 protein is CASTPLTGIGNQPQHF. CDR3 nucleotide sequence: TGTGCCAGTACTCCTCTAACCGGGATCGGCAATCAGCCCCAGCATTTT.